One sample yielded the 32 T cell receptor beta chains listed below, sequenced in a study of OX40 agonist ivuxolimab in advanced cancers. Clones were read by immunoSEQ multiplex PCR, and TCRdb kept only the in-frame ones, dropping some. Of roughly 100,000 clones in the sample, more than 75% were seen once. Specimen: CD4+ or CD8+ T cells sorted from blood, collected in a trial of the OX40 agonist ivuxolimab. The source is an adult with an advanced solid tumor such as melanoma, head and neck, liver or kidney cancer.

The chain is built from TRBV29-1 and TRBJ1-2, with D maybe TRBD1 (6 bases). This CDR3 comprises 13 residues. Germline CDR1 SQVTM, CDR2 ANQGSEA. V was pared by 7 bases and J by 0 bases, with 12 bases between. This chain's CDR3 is CSAAGATNYGYTF. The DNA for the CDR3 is TGCAGCGCGGCAGGGGCCACTAACTATGGCTACACCTTC.

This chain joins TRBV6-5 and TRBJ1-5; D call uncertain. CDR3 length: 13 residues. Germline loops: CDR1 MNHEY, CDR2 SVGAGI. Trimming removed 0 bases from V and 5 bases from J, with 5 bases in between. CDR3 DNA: TGTGCCAGCAGTTACTCACTGGATCAGCCCCAGCATTTT. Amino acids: CASSYSLDQPQHF.

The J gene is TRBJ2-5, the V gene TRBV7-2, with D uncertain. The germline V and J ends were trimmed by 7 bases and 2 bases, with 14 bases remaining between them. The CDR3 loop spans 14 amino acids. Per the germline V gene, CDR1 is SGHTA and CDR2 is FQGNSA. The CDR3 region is CASTQGGRQETQYF. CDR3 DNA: TGTGCCAGCACCCAAGGCGGCAGGCAAGAGACCCAGTACTTC.

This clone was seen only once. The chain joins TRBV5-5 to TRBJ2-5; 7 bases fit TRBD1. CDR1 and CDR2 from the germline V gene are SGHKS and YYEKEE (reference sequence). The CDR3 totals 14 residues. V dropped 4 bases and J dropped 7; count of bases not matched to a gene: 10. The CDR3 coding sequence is TGTGCCAGCAGCCCACAGGGGTCCTGGTGGACCCAGTACTTC. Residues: CASSPQGSWWTQYF. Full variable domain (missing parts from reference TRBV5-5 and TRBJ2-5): DAGVTQSPTHLIKTRGQQVTLRCSPISGHKSVSWYQQVLGQGPQFIFQYYEKEERGRGNFPDRFSARQFPNYSSELNVNALLLGDSALYLCASSPQGSWWTQYFGPGTRLLVL.

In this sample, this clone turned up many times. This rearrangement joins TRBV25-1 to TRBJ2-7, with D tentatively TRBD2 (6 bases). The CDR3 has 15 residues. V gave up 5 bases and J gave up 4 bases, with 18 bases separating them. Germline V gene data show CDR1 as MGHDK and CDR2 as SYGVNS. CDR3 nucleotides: TGTGCCAGCAGTCGGCAAGGGACTGGGGTTTACGAGCAGTACTTC. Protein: CASSRQGTGVYEQYF.

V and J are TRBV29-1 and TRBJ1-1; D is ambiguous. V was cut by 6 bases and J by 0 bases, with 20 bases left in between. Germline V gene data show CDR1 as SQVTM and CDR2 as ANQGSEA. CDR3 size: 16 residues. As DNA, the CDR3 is TGCAGCGTCCTTAAGGGCGGATGGGGATTGAACACTGAAGCTTTCTTT. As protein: CSVLKGGWGLNTEAFF.

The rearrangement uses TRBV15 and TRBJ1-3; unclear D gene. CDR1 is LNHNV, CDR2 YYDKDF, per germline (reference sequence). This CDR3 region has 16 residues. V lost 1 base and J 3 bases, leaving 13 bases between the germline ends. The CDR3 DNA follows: TGTGCCACCAGCAGAGCCGGCAGCTTATTTGGAAACACCATATATTTT. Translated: CATSRAGSLFGNTIYF.

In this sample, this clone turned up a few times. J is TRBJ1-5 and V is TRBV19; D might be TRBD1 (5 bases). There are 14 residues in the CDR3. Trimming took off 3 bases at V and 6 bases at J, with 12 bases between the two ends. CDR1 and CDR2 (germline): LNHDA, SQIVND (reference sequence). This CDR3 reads CASSMRGLGQPQHF. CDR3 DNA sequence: TGTGCCAGTAGTATGAGGGGTTTGGGTCAGCCCCAGCATTTT.

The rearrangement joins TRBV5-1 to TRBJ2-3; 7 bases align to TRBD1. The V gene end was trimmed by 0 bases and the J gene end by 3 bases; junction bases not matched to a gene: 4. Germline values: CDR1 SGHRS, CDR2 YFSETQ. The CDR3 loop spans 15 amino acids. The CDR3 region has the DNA TGCGCCAGCAGCTTGGACAGGGGACAGACAGATACGCAGTATTTT. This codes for CASSLDRGQTDTQYF.

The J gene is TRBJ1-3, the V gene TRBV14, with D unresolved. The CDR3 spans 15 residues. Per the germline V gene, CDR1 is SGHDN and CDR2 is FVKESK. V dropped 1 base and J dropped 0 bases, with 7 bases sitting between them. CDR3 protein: CASSQGIISGNTIYF. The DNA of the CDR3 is TGTGCCAGCAGCCAAGGGATCATCTCTGGAAACACCATATATTTT. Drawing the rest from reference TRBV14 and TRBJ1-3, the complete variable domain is EAGVTQFPSHSVIEKGQTVTLRCDPISGHDNLYWYRRVMGKEIKFLLHFVKESKQDESGMPNNRFLAERTGGTYSTLKVQPAELEDSGVYFCASSQGIISGNTIYFGEGSWLTVV.

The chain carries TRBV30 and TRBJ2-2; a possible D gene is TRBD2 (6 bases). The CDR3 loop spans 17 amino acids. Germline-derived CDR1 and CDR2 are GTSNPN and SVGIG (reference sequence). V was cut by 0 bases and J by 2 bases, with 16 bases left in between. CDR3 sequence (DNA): TGTGCCTGGAGTGTATTGTGGGGGGACCCTAACACCGGGGAGCTGTTTTTT. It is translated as CAWSVLWGDPNTGELFF.

The DNA of the CDR3 is TGTGCCAGCAGCTTGGACGGGGGGGCCCCAGGAGACTATGGCTACACCTTC. The encoded protein is CASSLDGGAPGDYGYTF. The rearrangement links TRBV5-6 to TRBJ1-2; a weak D match, TRBD1 (6 bases). The CDR3 totals 17 residues. V gave up 0 bases and J gave up 3 bases, with 18 bases separating them. Germline loops: CDR1 SGHDT, CDR2 YYEEEE.

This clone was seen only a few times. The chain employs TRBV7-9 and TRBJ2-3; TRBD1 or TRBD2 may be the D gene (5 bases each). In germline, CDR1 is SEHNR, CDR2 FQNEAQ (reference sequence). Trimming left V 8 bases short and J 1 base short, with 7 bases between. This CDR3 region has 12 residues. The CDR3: CASGGGTDTQYF. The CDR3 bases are TGTGCCAGCGGGGGTGGCACAGATACGCAGTATTTT. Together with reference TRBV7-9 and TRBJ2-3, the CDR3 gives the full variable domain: DTGVSQNPRHKITKRGQNVTFRCDPISEHNRLYWYRQTLGQGPEFLTYFQNEAQLEKSRLLSDRFSAERPKGSFSTLEIQRTEQGDSAMYLCASGGGTDTQYFGPGTRLTVL.

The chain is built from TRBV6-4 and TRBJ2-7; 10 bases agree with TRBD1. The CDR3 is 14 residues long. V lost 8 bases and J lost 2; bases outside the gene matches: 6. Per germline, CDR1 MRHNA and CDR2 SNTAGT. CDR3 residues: CASSRQGAPYEQYF. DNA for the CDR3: TGTGCCAGCTCCCGACAGGGGGCTCCCTACGAGCAGTACTTC.

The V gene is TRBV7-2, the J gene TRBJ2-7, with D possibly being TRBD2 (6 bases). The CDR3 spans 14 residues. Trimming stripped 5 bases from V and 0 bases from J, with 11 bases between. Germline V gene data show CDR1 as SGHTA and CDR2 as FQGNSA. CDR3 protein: CASSPRLDSYEQYF. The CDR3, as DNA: TGTGCCAGCAGCCCCCGACTAGACTCCTACGAGCAGTACTTC. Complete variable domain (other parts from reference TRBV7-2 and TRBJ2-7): GAGVSQSPSNKVTEKGKDVELRCDPISGHTALYWYRQSLGQGLEFLIYFQGNSAPDKSGLPSDRFSAERTGGSVSTLTIQRTQQEDSAVYLCASSPRLDSYEQYFGPGTRLTVT.

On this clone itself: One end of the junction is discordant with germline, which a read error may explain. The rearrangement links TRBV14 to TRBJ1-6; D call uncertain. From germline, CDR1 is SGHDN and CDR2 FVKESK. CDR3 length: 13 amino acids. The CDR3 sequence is CASSQESYSPLHF. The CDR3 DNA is TGTGCCAGCAGCCAAGAAAGTTATTCGCCCCTCCACTTT.

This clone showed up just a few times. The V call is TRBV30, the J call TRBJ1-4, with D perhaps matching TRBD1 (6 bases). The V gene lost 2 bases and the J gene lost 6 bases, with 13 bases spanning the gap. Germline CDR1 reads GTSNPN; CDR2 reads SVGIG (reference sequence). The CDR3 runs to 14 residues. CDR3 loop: CAWSTYRADEKLFF. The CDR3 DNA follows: TGTGCCTGGAGTACCTACAGGGCCGATGAAAAACTGTTTTTT.

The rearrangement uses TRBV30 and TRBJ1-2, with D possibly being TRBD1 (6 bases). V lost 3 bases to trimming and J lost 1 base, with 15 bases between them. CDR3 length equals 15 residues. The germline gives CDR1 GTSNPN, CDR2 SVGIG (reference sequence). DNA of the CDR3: TGTGCCTGGAGCGTTGGACAGTCCTTTAACTATGGCTACACCTTC. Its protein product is CAWSVGQSFNYGYTF.

The CDR3 protein is CASSPDRGEQYF. CDR3 sequence (DNA): TGTGCCAGCTCACCGGACAGAGGGGAGCAGTACTTC. The genes are TRBV18 and TRBJ2-7, with TRBD1 as a possible D gene (6 bases). The CDR3 has 12 residues. Trimming took 3 bases from V and 7 from J, leaving 10 bases between them. In germline, CDR1 is KGHSH, CDR2 LQKENI.

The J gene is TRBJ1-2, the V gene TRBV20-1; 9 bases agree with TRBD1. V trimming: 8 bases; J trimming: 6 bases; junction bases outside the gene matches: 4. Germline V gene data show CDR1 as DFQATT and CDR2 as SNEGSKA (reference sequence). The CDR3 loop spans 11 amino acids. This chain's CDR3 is CSMGQGHGYTF. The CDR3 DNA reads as TGCAGTATGGGACAGGGTCATGGCTACACCTTC.

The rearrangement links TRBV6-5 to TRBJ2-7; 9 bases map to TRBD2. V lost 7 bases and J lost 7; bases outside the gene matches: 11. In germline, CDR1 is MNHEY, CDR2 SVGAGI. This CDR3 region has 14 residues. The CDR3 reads CASTKPGLAGEQYF. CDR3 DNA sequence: TGTGCCAGCACCAAACCGGGACTAGCAGGGGAGCAGTACTTC.

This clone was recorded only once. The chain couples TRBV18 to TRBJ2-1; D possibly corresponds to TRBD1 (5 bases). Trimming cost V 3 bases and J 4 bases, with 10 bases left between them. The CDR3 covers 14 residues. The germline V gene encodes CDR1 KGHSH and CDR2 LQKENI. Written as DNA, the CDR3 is TGTGCCAGCTCACCGGAACAGGCTTACAATGAGCAGTTCTTC. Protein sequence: CASSPEQAYNEQFF.

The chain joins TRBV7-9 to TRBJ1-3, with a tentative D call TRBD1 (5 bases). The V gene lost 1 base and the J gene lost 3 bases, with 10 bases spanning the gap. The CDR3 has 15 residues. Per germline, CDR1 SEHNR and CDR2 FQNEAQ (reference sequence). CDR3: CASSLEQARGNTIYF. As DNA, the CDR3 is TGTGCCAGCAGCTTAGAACAGGCTCGTGGAAACACCATATATTTT.

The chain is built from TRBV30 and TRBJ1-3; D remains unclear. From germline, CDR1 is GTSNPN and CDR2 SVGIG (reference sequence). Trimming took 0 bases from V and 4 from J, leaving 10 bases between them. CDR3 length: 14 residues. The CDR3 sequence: CAWSVAGPGNTIYF. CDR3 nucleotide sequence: TGTGCCTGGAGTGTGGCCGGGCCCGGAAACACCATATATTTT.

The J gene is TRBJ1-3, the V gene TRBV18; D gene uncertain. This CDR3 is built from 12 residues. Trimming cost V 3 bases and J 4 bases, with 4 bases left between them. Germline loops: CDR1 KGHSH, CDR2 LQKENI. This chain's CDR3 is CASSPNGNTIYF. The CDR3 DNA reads TGTGCCAGCTCACCCAACGGAAACACCATATATTTT. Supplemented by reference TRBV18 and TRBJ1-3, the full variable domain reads NAGVMQNPRHLVRRRGQEARLRCSPMKGHSHVYWYRQLPEEGLKFMVYLQKENIIDESGMPKERFSAEFPKEGPSILRIQQVVRGDSAAYFCASSPNGNTIYFGEGSWLTVV.

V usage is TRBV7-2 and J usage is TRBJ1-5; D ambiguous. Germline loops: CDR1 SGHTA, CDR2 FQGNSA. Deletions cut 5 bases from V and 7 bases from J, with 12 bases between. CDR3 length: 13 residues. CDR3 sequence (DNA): TGTGCCAGCAGCCAAATCATGGGGCAGCCCCAGCATTTT. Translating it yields CASSQIMGQPQHF. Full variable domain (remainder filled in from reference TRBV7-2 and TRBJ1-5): GAGVSQSPSNKVTEKGKDVELRCDPISGHTALYWYRQSLGQGLEFLIYFQGNSAPDKSGLPSDRFSAERTGGSVSTLTIQRTQQEDSAVYLCASSQIMGQPQHFGDGTRLSIL.

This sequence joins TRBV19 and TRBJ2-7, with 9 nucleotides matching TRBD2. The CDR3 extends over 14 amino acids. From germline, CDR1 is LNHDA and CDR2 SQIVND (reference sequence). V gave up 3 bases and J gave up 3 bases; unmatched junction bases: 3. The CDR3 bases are TGTGCCAGTAGTATGTTTAGCGGGGGCTACGAGCAGTACTTC. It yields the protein CASSMFSGGYEQYF.

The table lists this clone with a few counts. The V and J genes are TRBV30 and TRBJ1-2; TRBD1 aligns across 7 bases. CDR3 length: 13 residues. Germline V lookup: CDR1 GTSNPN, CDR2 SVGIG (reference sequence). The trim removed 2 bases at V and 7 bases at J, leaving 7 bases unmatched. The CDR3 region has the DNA TGTGCCTGGAGTACAGGGGCGGTCGTTGGCTACACCTTC. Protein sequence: CAWSTGAVVGYTF.

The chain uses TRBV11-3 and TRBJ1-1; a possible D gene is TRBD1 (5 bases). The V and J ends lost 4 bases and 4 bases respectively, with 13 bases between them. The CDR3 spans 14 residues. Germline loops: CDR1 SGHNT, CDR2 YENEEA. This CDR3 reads CASSYGGGGTEAFF. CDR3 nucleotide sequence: TGTGCCAGCAGCTATGGAGGTGGGGGCACTGAAGCTTTCTTT.

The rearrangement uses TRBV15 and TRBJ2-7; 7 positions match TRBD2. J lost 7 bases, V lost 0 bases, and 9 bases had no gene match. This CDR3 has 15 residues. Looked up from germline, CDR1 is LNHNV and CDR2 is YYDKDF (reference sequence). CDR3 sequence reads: CATSRDQRHGGEQYF. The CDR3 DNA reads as TGTGCCACCAGCAGAGATCAACGCCACGGGGGGGAGCAGTACTTC.

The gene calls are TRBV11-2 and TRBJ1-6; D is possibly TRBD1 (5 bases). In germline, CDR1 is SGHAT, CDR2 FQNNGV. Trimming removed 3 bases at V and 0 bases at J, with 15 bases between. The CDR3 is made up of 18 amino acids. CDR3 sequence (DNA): TGTGCCAGCAGCTTCCGGCCAGGGACGAGCTCCTATAATTCACCCCTCCACTTT. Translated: CASSFRPGTSSYNSPLHF.

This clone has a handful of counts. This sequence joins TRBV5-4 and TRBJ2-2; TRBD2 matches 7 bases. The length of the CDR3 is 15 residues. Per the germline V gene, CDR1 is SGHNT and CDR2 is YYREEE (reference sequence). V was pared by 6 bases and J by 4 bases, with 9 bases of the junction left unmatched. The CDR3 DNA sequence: TGTGCCAGCACCACCGGGACTATTCCCACCGGGGAGCTGTTTTTT. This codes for CASTTGTIPTGELFF.